The entry that follows covers one T cell receptor beta chain sequence. Its specificity is not known. The patients serving as multiple sclerosis controls were treatment-naive. They had stable or active relapsing-remitting disease and fulfilled revised McDonald criteria. The sample comes from a study of CD8 T cells in Susac syndrome. The V gene lost 2 bases and the J gene lost 2 bases, with 10 bases spanning the gap. The germline V gene has CDR1 SQVTM and CDR2 ANQGSEA. The CDR3 consists of 13 residues. Notes on the study in general: By the study's own acknowledgment, its TCR sequencing and HLA analysis included relatively few individuals.

RNA in amounts of about 0.45 to 1 ug was reverse transcribed with random hexamers. The method of amplification for TCR beta CDR3 was immunoSEQ multiplex PCR, covering 54 Vbeta and 13 Jbeta. TCRdb itself ran the immunoSEQ multiplex PCR reads through MiXCR, one entry per CDR3 protein. The sample contains under 200,000 distinct CDR3 sequences, roughly 95% of which appear only once. The sequence was collected from a human donor with multiple sclerosis. Sequencing was done on a sample of CD8+ T cells from PBMCs. This chain joins TRBV29-1 and TRBJ2-7; D remains ambiguous. The CDR3 is CSVESDIPYEQYF. CDR3 sequence (DNA): TGCAGCGTTGAAAGCGACATTCCCTACGAGCAGTACTTC.